What follows are 8 T cell receptor beta chains derived from one specimen sequenced in a study of shared clonotypes between healthy human individuals. Repertoires were generated with immunoSEQ multiplex PCR, while TCRdb's copy carries only in-frame clones and drops some. The sample comprises about 2.5 million clones, just under 95% of which are singletons, and around 0.4% rests with the top ten. Sample: naive CD4+ T cells from PBMCs. Documented subset: CD45RA+ positively selected. Receptors were obtained from a man between 18 and 35 years old in good health. Some clones in this sample may be carry-over from other donors' samples.

This sequence joins TRBV28 and TRBJ1-1; D is ambiguous. The CDR3 consists of 12 residues. Germline lookup yields CDR1 MDHEN and CDR2 SYDVKM. The V and J ends lost 5 bases and 4 bases respectively, with 8 bases between them. CDR3 sequence reads: CASSALATEAFF. The CDR3 region has the DNA TGTGCCAGCAGTGCCTTGGCCACTGAAGCTTTCTTT.

The chain carries TRBV19 and TRBJ1-1; 9 bases line up with TRBD1. Germline V gives CDR1 LNHDA, CDR2 SQIVND (reference sequence). With 5 bases clipped from V and 4 bases from J, the junction kept 11 bases outside the gene matches. The CDR3 runs 16 residues. The CDR3 sequence: CASSSRDRDRSTEAFF. In nucleotides, the CDR3 is TGTGCCAGTAGTTCACGGGACAGGGACAGGAGCACTGAAGCTTTCTTT.

V usage is TRBV5-8 and J usage is TRBJ2-1; D unresolved. This CDR3 region has 15 residues. Trimming pared 0 bases from V and 0 bases from J, leaving 7 bases between. Germline-derived CDR1 and CDR2 are SGHTS and YDEGEE. The chain's CDR3 is CASSLGGFSYNEQFF. The CDR3, as DNA: TGTGCCAGCAGCTTGGGTGGTTTCTCCTACAATGAGCAGTTCTTC.

The genes are TRBV7-2 and TRBJ2-7; D ambiguous. CDR3 size: 11 residues. V was shortened by 3 bases and J by 3 bases, with 3 bases between the two germline ends. CDR1 and CDR2 from the germline V gene are SGHTA and FQGNSA. This CDR3 is CASSFHYEQYF. CDR3 nucleotides: TGTGCCAGCAGCTTCCACTACGAGCAGTACTTC.

V and J are TRBV30 and TRBJ2-1; D might be TRBD2 (5 bases). CDR3 length equals 15 residues. Germline V gene lookup returns CDR1 GTSNPN and CDR2 SVGIG (reference sequence). Trimming took 4 bases from V and 0 from J, leaving 13 bases between them. The CDR3 coding sequence is TGTGCCTGGAATCTAGCTACATTCTCCTACAATGAGCAGTTCTTC. It translates to CAWNLATFSYNEQFF.

This chain's CDR3 is CSVVSTLMNTEAFF. In DNA form, the CDR3 reads TGCAGCGTTGTAAGCACGTTAATGAACACTGAAGCTTTCTTT. This chain links TRBV29-1 with TRBJ1-1, with D hard to call. V was cut by 4 bases and J by 0 bases, with 12 bases left in between. The V gene's germline CDR1 is SQVTM and CDR2 ANQGSEA. The CDR3 sequence is 14 residues long.

This chain links TRBV25-1 with TRBJ2-3; TRBD1 agrees at 8 bases. V trimming: 0 bases; J trimming: 4 bases; junction bases outside the gene matches: 9. The germline CDR1 and CDR2 sequences are MGHDK and SYGVNS. The CDR3 is made up of 17 amino acids. CDR3 in amino acids: CASSEYFRGQGPDTQYF. DNA for the CDR3: TGTGCCAGCAGTGAATATTTCCGCGGACAGGGCCCAGATACGCAGTATTTT.

This rearrangement joins TRBV7-2 to TRBJ1-5; no clear D gene. The CDR3 runs 15 residues. Germline CDR1 SGHTA, CDR2 FQGNSA. The V end was cut by 4 bases, the J end by 5 bases, with 15 bases between. The CDR3 sequence: CASSSTGFADQPQHF. CDR3 sequence (DNA): TGTGCCAGCAGCTCGACCGGATTCGCTGATCAGCCCCAGCATTTT.